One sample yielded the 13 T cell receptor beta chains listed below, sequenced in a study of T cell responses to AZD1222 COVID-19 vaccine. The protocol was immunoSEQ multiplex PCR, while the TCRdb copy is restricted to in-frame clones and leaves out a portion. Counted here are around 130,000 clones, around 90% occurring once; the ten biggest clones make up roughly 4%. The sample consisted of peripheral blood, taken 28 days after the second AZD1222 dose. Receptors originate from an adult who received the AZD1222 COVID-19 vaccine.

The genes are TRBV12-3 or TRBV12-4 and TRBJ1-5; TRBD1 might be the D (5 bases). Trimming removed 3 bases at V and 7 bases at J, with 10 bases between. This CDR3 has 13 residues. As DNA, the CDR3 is TGTGCCAGCAGTTTGGGGGTAGAGCAGCCCCAGCATTTT. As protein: CASSLGVEQPQHF.

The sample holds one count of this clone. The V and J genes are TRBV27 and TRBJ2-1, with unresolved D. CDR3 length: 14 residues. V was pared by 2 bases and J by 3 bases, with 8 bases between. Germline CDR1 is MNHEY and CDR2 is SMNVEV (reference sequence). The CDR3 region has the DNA TGTGCCAGCAGTTTAACCCGATACTACAATGAGCAGTTCTTC. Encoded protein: CASSLTRYYNEQFF.

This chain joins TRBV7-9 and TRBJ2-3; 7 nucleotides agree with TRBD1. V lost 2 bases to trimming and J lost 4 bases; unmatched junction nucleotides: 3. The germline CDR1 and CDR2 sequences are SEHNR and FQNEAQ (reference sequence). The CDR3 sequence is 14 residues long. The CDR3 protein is CASSLFQGADTQYF. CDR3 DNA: TGTGCCAGCAGCTTATTCCAGGGGGCAGATACGCAGTATTTT.

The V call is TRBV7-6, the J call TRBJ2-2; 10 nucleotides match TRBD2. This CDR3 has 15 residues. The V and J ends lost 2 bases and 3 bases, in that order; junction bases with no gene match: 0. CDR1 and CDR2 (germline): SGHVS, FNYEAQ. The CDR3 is CASSLSGGDTGELFF. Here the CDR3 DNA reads TGTGCCAGCAGCTTAAGCGGGGGGGACACCGGGGAGCTGTTTTTT.

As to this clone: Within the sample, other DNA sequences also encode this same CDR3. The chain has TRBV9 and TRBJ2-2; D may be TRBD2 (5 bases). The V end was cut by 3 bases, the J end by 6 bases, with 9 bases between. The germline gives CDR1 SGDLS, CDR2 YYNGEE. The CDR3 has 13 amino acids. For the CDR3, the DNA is TGTGCCAGCAGCGCGGGGAGTCCCGGGGAGCTGTTTTTT. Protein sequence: CASSAGSPGELFF. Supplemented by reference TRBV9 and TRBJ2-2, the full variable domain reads DSGVTQTPKHLITATGQRVTLRCSPRSGDLSVYWYQQSLDQGLQFLIQYYNGEERAKGNILERFSAQQFPDLHSELNLSSLELGDSALYFCASSAGSPGELFFGEGSRLTVL.

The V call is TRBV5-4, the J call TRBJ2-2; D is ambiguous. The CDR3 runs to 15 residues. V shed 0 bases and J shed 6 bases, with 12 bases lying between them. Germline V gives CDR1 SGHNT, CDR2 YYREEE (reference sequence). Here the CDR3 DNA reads TGTGCCAGCAGCTTGGATCAATCCCCTGCCGGGGAGCTGTTTTTT. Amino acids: CASSLDQSPAGELFF.

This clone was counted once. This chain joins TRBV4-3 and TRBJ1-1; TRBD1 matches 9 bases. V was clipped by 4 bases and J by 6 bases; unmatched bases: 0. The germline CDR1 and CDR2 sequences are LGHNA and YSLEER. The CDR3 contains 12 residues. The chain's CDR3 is CASSRTGAEAFF. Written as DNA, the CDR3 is TGCGCCAGCAGCCGGACAGGGGCTGAAGCTTTCTTT.

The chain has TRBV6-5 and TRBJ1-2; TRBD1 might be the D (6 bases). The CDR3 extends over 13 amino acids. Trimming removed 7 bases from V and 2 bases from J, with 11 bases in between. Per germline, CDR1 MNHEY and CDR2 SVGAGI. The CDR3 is CASKAGDNYGYTF. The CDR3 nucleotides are TGTGCCAGCAAGGCAGGGGACAACTATGGCTACACCTTC.

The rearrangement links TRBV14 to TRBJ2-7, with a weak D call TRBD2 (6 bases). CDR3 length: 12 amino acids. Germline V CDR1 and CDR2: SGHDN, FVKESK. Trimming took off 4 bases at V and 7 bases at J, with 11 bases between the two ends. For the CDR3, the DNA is TGTGCCAGCAGCCTCAGCGGGTTGGAGCAGTACTTC. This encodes CASSLSGLEQYF.

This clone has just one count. The CDR3 loop is CASNLGQGAEGYTF. For the CDR3, the DNA is TGCGCCAGCAACCTGGGACAGGGTGCGGAAGGCTACACCTTC. V and J are TRBV5-1 and TRBJ1-2; TRBD1 agrees at 9 bases. The CDR3 has 14 residues. Germline assignment: CDR1 SGHRS and CDR2 YFSETQ. V lost 6 bases to trimming and J lost 8 bases; unmatched junction nucleotides: 11.

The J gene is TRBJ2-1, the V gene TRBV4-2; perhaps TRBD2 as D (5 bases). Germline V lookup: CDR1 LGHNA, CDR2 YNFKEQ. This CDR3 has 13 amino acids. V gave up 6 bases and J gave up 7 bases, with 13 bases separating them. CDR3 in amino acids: CASRPEGANEQFF. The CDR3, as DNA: TGTGCCAGCAGGCCCGAGGGAGCTAATGAGCAGTTCTTC.

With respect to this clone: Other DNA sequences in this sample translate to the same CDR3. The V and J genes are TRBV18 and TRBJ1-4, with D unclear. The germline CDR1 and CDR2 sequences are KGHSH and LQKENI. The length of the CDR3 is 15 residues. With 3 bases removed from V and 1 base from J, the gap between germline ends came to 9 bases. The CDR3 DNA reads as TGTGCCAGCTCACCCCCGGGAGAAACTAATGAAAAACTGTTTTTT. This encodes CASSPPGETNEKLFF.

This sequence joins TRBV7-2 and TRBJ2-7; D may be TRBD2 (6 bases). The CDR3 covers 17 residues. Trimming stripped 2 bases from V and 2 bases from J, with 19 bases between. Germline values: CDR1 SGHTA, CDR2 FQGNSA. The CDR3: CASSLRSRGLKPYEQYF. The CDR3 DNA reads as TGTGCCAGCAGCTTAAGGTCTCGGGGACTTAAACCCTACGAGCAGTACTTC.